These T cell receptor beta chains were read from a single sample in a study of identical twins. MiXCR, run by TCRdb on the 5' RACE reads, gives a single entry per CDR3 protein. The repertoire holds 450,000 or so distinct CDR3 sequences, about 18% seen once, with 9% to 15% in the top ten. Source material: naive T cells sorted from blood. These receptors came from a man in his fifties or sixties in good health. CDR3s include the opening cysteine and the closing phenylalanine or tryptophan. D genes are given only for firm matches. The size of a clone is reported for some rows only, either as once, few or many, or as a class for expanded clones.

cdr3_aa: CASTRGRVQETQYF; cdr3_nt: TGTGCCAGCACCAGAGGGAGGGTTCAAGAGACCCAGTACTTC; j_call: TRBJ2-5; d_call: TRBD2; v_call: TRBV7-6; clone_size: .
cdr3_aa: CASSVAGGQKTQYF; cdr3_nt: TGTGCCAGCAGCGTAGCCGGGGGGCAGAAGACCCAGTACTTC; j_call: TRBJ2-5; d_call: .; v_call: TRBV9; clone_size: many
cdr3_aa: CASSLESGTSGYNEQFF; cdr3_nt: TGTGCCAGCAGCTTAGAATCCGGGACTAGCGGCTACAATGAGCAGTTCTTC; j_call: TRBJ2-1; d_call: TRBD2; v_call: TRBV7-6; clone_size: many
cdr3_aa: CSAKPRDFYNEQFF; cdr3_nt: TGCAGTGCAAAGCCAAGGGACTTCTACAATGAGCAGTTCTTC; j_call: TRBJ2-1; d_call: .; v_call: TRBV20-1; clone_size: many
cdr3_aa: CASSGGQNLNTEAFF; cdr3_nt: TGTGCCAGCAGCGGCGGACAGAACCTGAACACTGAAGCTTTCTTT; j_call: TRBJ1-1; d_call: .; v_call: TRBV5-5; clone_size: many
cdr3_aa: CSAWTGTGHGELFF; cdr3_nt: TGCAGCGCCTGGACCGGGACAGGGCACGGGGAGCTGTTTTTT; j_call: TRBJ2-2; d_call: TRBD1; v_call: TRBV29-1; clone_size: .
cdr3_aa: CASSVGTASYEQYF; cdr3_nt: TGCGCCAGCAGCGTGGGGACAGCTTCCTACGAGCAGTACTTC; j_call: TRBJ2-7; d_call: TRBD1; v_call: TRBV5-1; clone_size: many
cdr3_aa: CASSPLSGTEAFF; cdr3_nt: TGTGCCAGCAGCCCGCTTTCGGGCACTGAAGCTTTCTTT; j_call: TRBJ1-1; d_call: .; v_call: TRBV13; clone_size: .
cdr3_aa: CASSRGTEAFF; cdr3_nt: TGTGCCAGCAGTAGGGGCACTGAAGCTTTCTTT; j_call: TRBJ1-1; d_call: .; v_call: TRBV12-3/TRBV12-4; clone_size: few
cdr3_aa: CASSYQRGADIAKNIQYF; cdr3_nt: TGTGCCAGCAGTTACCAGCGGGGGGCAGATATAGCCAAAAACATTCAGTACTTC; j_call: TRBJ2-4; d_call: TRBD2; v_call: TRBV6-2/TRBV6-3; clone_size: many
cdr3_aa: CASSLVGGLYEQYF; cdr3_nt: TGCGCCAGCAGCTTGGTAGGGGGACTCTACGAGCAGTACTTC; j_call: TRBJ2-7; d_call: .; v_call: TRBV5-1; clone_size: .
cdr3_aa: CASSRSGGAADTQYF; cdr3_nt: TGTGCCAGCAGCCGGAGCGGGGGGGCAGCAGATACGCAGTATTTT; j_call: TRBJ2-3; d_call: TRBD2; v_call: TRBV3-1; clone_size: few
cdr3_aa: CSANLELKIYNEQFF; cdr3_nt: TGCAGTGCTAATTTGGAACTCAAGATCTACAATGAGCAGTTCTTC; j_call: TRBJ2-1; d_call: .; v_call: TRBV20-1; clone_size: many
cdr3_aa: CASSPRQGASYGYTF; cdr3_nt: TGTGCCAGCAGCCCCAGACAGGGGGCAAGCTATGGCTACACCTTC; j_call: TRBJ1-2; d_call: TRBD1; v_call: TRBV9; clone_size: .
cdr3_aa: CASSPPLTSSGELFF; cdr3_nt: TGTGCCAGCAGCCCGCCCCTAACTAGCTCCGGGGAGCTGTTTTTT; j_call: TRBJ2-2; d_call: .; v_call: TRBV7-9; clone_size: few
cdr3_aa: CASRQGPVTGELFF; cdr3_nt: TGTGCCAGCCGACAGGGCCCCGTCACCGGGGAGCTGTTTTTT; j_call: TRBJ2-2; d_call: TRBD1; v_call: TRBV7-6; clone_size: many
cdr3_aa: CSAKRGTSTDTQYF; cdr3_nt: TGCAGCGCTAAGAGGGGTACTAGCACAGATACGCAGTATTTT; j_call: TRBJ2-3; d_call: .; v_call: TRBV29-1; clone_size: few
cdr3_aa: CASSREDGYEQYF; cdr3_nt: TGTGCCAGCAGTCGAGAGGACGGCTACGAGCAGTACTTC; j_call: TRBJ2-7; d_call: .; v_call: TRBV12-3/TRBV12-4; clone_size: .
cdr3_aa: CASSPNRGRFQETQYF; cdr3_nt: TGTGCCAGCAGTCCTAACAGGGGGCGCTTCCAAGAGACCCAGTACTTC; j_call: TRBJ2-5; d_call: TRBD1; v_call: TRBV6-1; clone_size: few
cdr3_aa: CASSFTIGEGETQYF; cdr3_nt: TGTGCCAGCAGCTTCACGATAGGGGAGGGCGAGACCCAGTACTTC; j_call: TRBJ2-5; d_call: TRBD2; v_call: TRBV11-1; clone_size: .
cdr3_aa: CASGQPMGEQFF; cdr3_nt: TGTGCCAGCGGACAGCCTATGGGGGAGCAGTTCTTC; j_call: TRBJ2-1; d_call: .; v_call: TRBV12-3/TRBV12-4; clone_size: .